This T cell receptor beta chain comes out of a study of T cell responses to AZD1222 COVID-19 vaccine (dated by TCRdb to 2020 to 2022). With respect to the entire study: Because spike-specific TCR depth and breadth did not differ between the two schedules, AZD1222 recipients who got a second dose at roughly 4 weeks were pooled with those who got a second dose at roughly 12 weeks. TCR sequencing was performed for 230 to 250 trial participants, of whom roughly 200 were given two doses of AZD1222 and some 26 were given two doses of MenACWY control vaccine. Trial participants were enrolled into age subgroups of 18-55, 56-69 and 70-plus years, which contained about 150, 27 and 61 TCR-sequenced participants, respectively.

The investigation overall reported the following: CD4 TCRs associated with the vaccine covered the entire spike protein, and the dominant responses were in regions 160-218 and 743-854. Epitopes outside the regions mutated in the B.1.351 and B.1.1.7 variants were reportedly recognized by nearly half of the unique spike-specific TCRs. Conclusions about previously exposed vaccinees are limited, since just five or six AZD1222 recipients were seropositive for SARS-CoV-2 at baseline. In the small 56-69-year group, the increase in depth fell short of significance, most likely because of low power. A significant rise in spike-specific TCR breadth and depth was observed after two AZD1222 doses relative to day 0 and relative to MenACWY recipients. Because no samples from the day 14 peak response were available, repertoires could be characterized only after the peak T cell response. Participants were mostly white British and included more females than males, and it was suggested by the authors that clonal diversity may have been underestimated.

The time point label, as the study defines it: baseline before first vaccination. The vaccinee samples were drawn from two UK trials, COV001 and COV002, one of which was a single-blind randomized controlled phase 2/3 trial testing AZD1222 (ChAdOx1 nCoV-19) in healthy adults. For TCRbeta chain sequencing, PBMC samples were collected from trial participants at day 0 and at day 28 after the second dose. For CDR1 and CDR2, the germline V gene (reference sequence) lists MNHEY and SMNVEV. The CDR3 goes from the cysteine to the phenylalanine over 15 residues. Only CDR3 DNA is held: 45 bases, read in frame from base 1. V and J are trimmed by 2 bases and 2 bases, and the gene matches miss 3 bases of the junction. The CDR3 regions of human TCRbeta chains were analyzed by immunosequencing. Under the source paper's analysis protocol: TCRs in the repertoires were compared against a reference library of SARS-CoV-2-specific TCRs that had been generated with the MIRA antigen-specificity platform. Breadth was defined as the fraction of unique TCRs that were SARS-CoV-2-associated, and depth was defined as the fraction of total T cells that were SARS-CoV-2-associated. Using the MIRA data, each spike-specific TCR was assigned both to the spike region to which the TCR was reactive and to a CD4 or CD8 class. Log10-transformed breadth and depth values were compared by one-way ANOVA with Sidak's multiple comparisons tests. This is the immuneACCESS table as TCRdb keeps it, with only in-frame sequences that have V and J called. A part of the clones is gone; compared with another copy, unresolved V genes explain less than half, and the rest is unexplained. Clonal size and the V and J genes are those of that table, whereas D and trimming came from the DNA. The sample has about 99,000 clones on record, less than 95% of them singletons. About 5% of the sample goes to the ten largest clones.

This clone was recorded only once. Its specific antigen is unknown. Base qualities are not recorded, but no much larger clone differs from it by a single base. The receptor comes from an adult in good health. Sequenced here: peripheral blood, sampled on day 0 of AZD1222 vaccination. The chain links TRBV27 with TRBJ2-1; 7 bases in between match TRBD2. The nucleotide sequence reads as follows: TGTGCCAGCAGTTTAGAAGCGGGGCCCTACAATGAGCAGTTCTTC. This translates into CASSLEAGPYNEQFF.